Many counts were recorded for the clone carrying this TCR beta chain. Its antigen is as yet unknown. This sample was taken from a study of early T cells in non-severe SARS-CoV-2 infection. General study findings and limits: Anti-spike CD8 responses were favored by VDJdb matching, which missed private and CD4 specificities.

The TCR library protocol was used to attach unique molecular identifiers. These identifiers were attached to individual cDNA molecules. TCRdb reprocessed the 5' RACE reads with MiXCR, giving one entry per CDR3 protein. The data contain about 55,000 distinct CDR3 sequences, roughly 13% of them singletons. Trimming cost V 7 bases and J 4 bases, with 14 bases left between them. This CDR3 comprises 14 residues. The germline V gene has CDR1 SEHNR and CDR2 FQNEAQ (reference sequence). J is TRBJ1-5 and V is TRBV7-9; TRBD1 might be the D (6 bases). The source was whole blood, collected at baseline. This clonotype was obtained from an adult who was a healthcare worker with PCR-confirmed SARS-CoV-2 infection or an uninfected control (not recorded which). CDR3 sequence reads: CASTLGGGNQPQHF. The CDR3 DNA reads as TGTGCCAGCACTCTCGGAGGGGGAAATCAGCCCCAGCATTTT.